Described below is a single T cell receptor (beta chain) sequence and its context. In this sample, this clone turned up once. Its antigen target is currently unknown. No base-level quality is on record; no much larger clone is a single base apart. This entry comes from a study of OX40 agonist ivuxolimab in advanced cancers. With respect to the entire study: Ivuxolimab was an agonistic, fully human IgG2 monoclonal antibody directed against OX40 (CD134), a costimulatory receptor. Intravenous ivuxolimab was administered to patients every 2 weeks at six dose levels: 0.01, 0.1, 0.3, 1.5, 3 and 10 mg/kg. Among the approximately 54 dose-escalation patients, around 20 had hepatocellular carcinoma, 15 or so melanoma, 9 renal cell carcinoma and 9 head and neck cancer. In the dose-escalation cohort, 65% to 90% of patients were male, and the mean age was around 60 years, with a range of 23 to 79. Patients were allowed to have had prior anti-PD-1, anti-PD-L1 or anti-CTLA-4 therapy, and approximately 40% of the dose-escalation patients had been treated with checkpoint inhibitors. Partial responses occurred in three dose-escalation patients, of whom one had hepatocellular carcinoma and two had cutaneous melanoma. Peripheral TCRbeta sequencing was intended to test whether TCR sequence diversity was altered and clonal T-cell expansion was caused by ivuxolimab. The monotherapy dose-escalation portion (N of about 50 patients) of the phase I ivuxolimab trial is reported in the paper. Overall study outcomes, separate from this receptor: The antigen specificity of the clonally expanded peripheral T cells was not determined. At doses from 0.1 to 3.0 mg/kg, clonal expansion was seen in both CD4+ and CD8+ blood T cells between baseline and week 6. In partial responders in the 0.1-3.0 mg/kg groups, normalized peripheral clonal expansion was found to be among the lowest, especially among CD8+ T cells. Low levels of normalized T-cell clonal expansion were also seen in some patients who did not respond. After ivuxolimab, CD8+ T cells had more expanded clones than CD4+ T cells on average.

The trial excluded patients who had a history of autoimmune disease or who were on systemic immunosuppression. Peripheral blood for TCR sequencing was collected from all dose cohorts at baseline, on cycle 4 day 1, and on cycle 7 day 1. Samples were obtained from an open-label, multicenter, first-in-human phase I dose-escalation trial of ivuxolimab. The trial enrolled adults with locally advanced or metastatic head and neck squamous cell, hepatocellular, melanoma or renal cell carcinoma. Before TCR sequencing, CD4+ T cells and CD8+ T cells from peripheral blood were sorted into separate populations. Genomic DNA was isolated from the sorted cells so that the TCRbeta CDR3 region could be sequenced. TCRbeta CDR3 regions were sequenced using the immunoSEQ Assay. TCRdb took over this immuneACCESS table, retaining in-frame rearrangements with V and J assigned. Such tables are incomplete; in checked studies, under half of the missing clones stem from an unresolved V gene, and the remainder is unexplained. The sample profile shows about 26,000 clones; about four fifths of them were found once. The ten largest clonotypes hold 12% of the sample.

The V end gives up 8 bases and the J end 5 bases, leaving 4 bases in the junction not matched to a gene. Measured from the cysteine to the phenylalanine, the CDR3 is 12 residues long. This entry keeps only the CDR3 DNA: 36 bases, framed from base 1. From a lookup of the germline V gene (reference sequence), CDR1 and CDR2 are MNHEY and SMNVEV. The rearranged chain carries TRBV27 and TRBJ2-7; 9 central nucleotides agree with TRBD1. This TCR was sampled from an adult with an advanced solid tumor such as melanoma, head and neck, liver or kidney cancer. The starting material was CD4+ or CD8+ T cells sorted from blood, obtained in a trial of the OX40 agonist ivuxolimab. The nucleotide sequence is TGTGCCAGCTTAGGGACAGGGCACGAGCAGTACTTC. Its protein product is CASLGTGHEQYF.